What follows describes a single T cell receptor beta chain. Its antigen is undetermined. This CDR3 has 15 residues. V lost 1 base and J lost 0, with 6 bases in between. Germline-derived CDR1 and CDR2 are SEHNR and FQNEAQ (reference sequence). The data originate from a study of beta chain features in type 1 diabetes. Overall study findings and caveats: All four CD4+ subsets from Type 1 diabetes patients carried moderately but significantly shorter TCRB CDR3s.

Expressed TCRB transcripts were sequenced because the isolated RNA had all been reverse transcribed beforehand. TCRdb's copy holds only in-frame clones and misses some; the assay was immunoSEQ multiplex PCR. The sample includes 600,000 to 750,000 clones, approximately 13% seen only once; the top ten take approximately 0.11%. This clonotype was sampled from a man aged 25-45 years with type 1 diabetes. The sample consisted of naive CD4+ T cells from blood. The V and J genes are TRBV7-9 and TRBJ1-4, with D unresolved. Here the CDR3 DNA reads TGTGCCAGCAGCTTAGTTGGGGCAACTAATGAAAAACTGTTTTTT. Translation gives CASSLVGATNEKLFF.